Presented here are 19 T cell receptor beta chains from one specimen sequenced in a study of cytomegalovirus exposure and HLA in healthy donors. It was with 60 Vbeta and 13 Jbeta primers that the PCR ran. The method was immunoSEQ multiplex PCR; TCRdb's version includes in-frame clones alone and lacks a portion of them. This sample has more than 70,000 clones, with more than 60% found just once. Material for sequencing was PBMCs. The source is a boy younger than 18 in good health and CMV-seronegative.

This clone was seen more than once but under ten times. V gene TRBV4-3 combines with J gene TRBJ2-2; TRBD2 matches at 7 bases. This CDR3 region has 18 residues. V lost 0 bases and J lost 4; bases outside the gene matches: 11. The germline V gene has CDR1 LGHNA and CDR2 YSLEER. The CDR3 loop is CASSQDRDYREGTGELFF. CDR3 bases: TGCGCCAGCAGCCAAGATCGGGACTACCGCGAGGGCACCGGGGAGCTGTTTTTT.

The genes are TRBV7-2 and TRBJ2-5; 9 bases line up with TRBD1. Germline CDR1 SGHTA, CDR2 FQGNSA. The V gene end was trimmed by 3 bases and the J gene end by 4 bases; junction bases not matched to a gene: 0. This CDR3 comprises 13 residues. CDR3 DNA sequence: TGTGCCAGCAGCTTGGACAGGGGAGAGACCCAGTACTTC. The encoded protein is CASSLDRGETQYF.

CDR3 in DNA: TGTGCCAGCAGGAGTGGCTACGAGCAGTACTTC. It codes for CASRSGYEQYF. The rearrangement uses TRBV2 and TRBJ2-7; D unresolved. V lost 6 bases to trimming and J lost 3 bases, with 6 bases between them. In germline, CDR1 is SNHLY, CDR2 FYNNEI. The length of the CDR3 is 11 residues. The variable domain in full, with the rest retrieved from reference TRBV2 and TRBJ2-7, is EPEVTQTPSHQVTQMGQEVILRCVPISNHLYFYWYRQILGQKVEFLVSFYNNEISEKSEIFDDQFSVERPDGSNFTLKIRSTKLEDSAMYFCASRSGYEQYFGPGTRLTVT.

This chain uses TRBV7-2 with TRBJ2-7; D may be TRBD2 (6 bases). The ends were cut back, 3 bases at V and 0 bases at J, with 12 bases in the middle. The V gene's germline CDR1 is SGHTA and CDR2 FQGNSA. There are 15 residues in the CDR3. The chain's CDR3 is CASSFRDSSSYEQYF. Here the CDR3 DNA reads TGTGCCAGCAGCTTCCGGGACTCAAGCTCCTACGAGCAGTACTTC.

The chain recombines TRBV18 with TRBJ2-7; D possibly corresponds to TRBD2 (5 bases). The CDR3 runs to 15 residues. Germline V gene sequence: CDR1 KGHSH, CDR2 LQKENI. Trimming stripped 2 bases from V and 1 base from J, with 12 bases between. The CDR3 DNA follows: TGTGCCAGCTCACCAGAGGGTTTTGGGTCCTACGAGCAGTACTTC. It specifies CASSPEGFGSYEQYF.

This clone has a handful of counts. This chain joins TRBV27 and TRBJ2-7; a possible D gene is TRBD1 (5 bases). Trimming stripped 2 bases from V and 5 bases from J, with 13 bases between. Looked up from germline, CDR1 is MNHEY and CDR2 is SMNVEV (reference sequence). The CDR3 sequence is 14 residues long. The DNA of the CDR3 is TGTGCCAGCAGTTTAAGCCAGGGTCCAGACGAGCAGTACTTC. Translating it yields CASSLSQGPDEQYF.

The CDR3, as DNA: TGTGCCTGGAGTGTAGGGGGATACACTGAAGCTTTCTTT. The encoded protein is CAWSVGGYTEAFF. This chain uses TRBV30 with TRBJ1-1, with D possibly being TRBD1 (6 bases). Germline assignment: CDR1 GTSNPN and CDR2 SVGIG (reference sequence). V lost 0 bases and J 3 bases, leaving 8 bases between the germline ends. The CDR3 is made up of 13 amino acids. Drawing the rest from reference TRBV30 and TRBJ1-1, the complete variable domain is SQTIHQWPATLVQPVGSPLSLECTVEGTSNPNLYWYRQAAGRGLQLLFYSVGIGQISSEVPQNLSASRPQDRQFILSSKKLLLSDSGFYLCAWSVGGYTEAFFGQGTRLTVV.

The V call is TRBV4-3, the J call TRBJ2-1; D possibly corresponds to TRBD2 (6 bases). CDR3 length equals 15 residues. Germline-derived CDR1 and CDR2 are LGHNA and YSLEER. V lost 0 bases and J 4 bases, leaving 10 bases between the germline ends. The CDR3 DNA sequence: TGCGCCAGCAGCCAAGACCTAGCGTTTTACAATGAGCAGTTCTTC. Translation: CASSQDLAFYNEQFF.

The chain joins TRBV27 to TRBJ2-1, with D perhaps matching TRBD2 (6 bases). The CDR3 consists of 14 residues. Germline CDR1 is MNHEY and CDR2 is SMNVEV (reference sequence). The germline V and J ends were trimmed by 3 bases and 2 bases, with 8 bases remaining between them. In nucleotides, the CDR3 is TGTGCCAGCAGTTTTGGCGGGGCCTACAATGAGCAGTTCTTC. Translation: CASSFGGAYNEQFF.

This clone was picked up a small number of times. The gene calls are TRBV28 and TRBJ2-6; the match to TRBD1 covers 7 bases. CDR3 length equals 19 residues. CDR1 is MDHEN and CDR2 is SYDVKM in the germline V gene. V dropped 5 bases and J dropped 0; count of bases not matched to a gene: 13. The CDR3 DNA follows: TGTGCCAGCAGTCCCGGATGGACAGGTCTTTACTCTGGGGCCAACGTCCTGACTTTC. Its translation: CASSPGWTGLYSGANVLTF.

This clone has just one count. The chain is built from TRBV9 and TRBJ1-2; no definite D call. V was shortened by 0 bases and J by 8 bases, with 14 bases between the two germline ends. Per germline, CDR1 SGDLS and CDR2 YYNGEE. The CDR3 runs 14 residues. CDR3 in DNA: TGTGCCAGCAGCGTAGCCAGGTCGGGGAACGGCTACACCTTC. Residues: CASSVARSGNGYTF.

This chain uses TRBV6-5 with TRBJ1-5; D is uncertain. Germline V lookup: CDR1 MNHEY, CDR2 SVGAGI. The CDR3 runs 15 residues. V was shortened by 0 bases and J by 0 bases, with 6 bases between the two germline ends. The CDR3 nucleotides are TGTGCCAGCAGTTACTCGACTTATAGCAATCAGCCCCAGCATTTT. Protein product: CASSYSTYSNQPQHF.

Turning to this clone: The junction differs from germline at one of its ends, possibly a read error. The chain is built from TRBV7-7 and TRBJ2-1; the D gene is possibly TRBD1 (5 bases). Germline CDR1 is SSHAT and CDR2 is FNYEAQ (reference sequence). This CDR3 is 14 amino acids long. The CDR3 DNA reads as TGTGCTAGCAGCTTAGCCGGGCAGGGAAATGAGCAGTTCTTC. Translation: CASSLAGQGNEQFF.

The chain links TRBV4-2 to TRBJ1-5, with 7 bases lining up with TRBD1. Germline assignment: CDR1 LGHNA and CDR2 YNFKEQ. Trimming cost V 3 bases and J 3 bases; bases outside gene matches: 8. The CDR3 has 16 residues. CDR3: CASSQLGGQNNQPQHF. The DNA of the CDR3 is TGTGCCAGCAGCCAGTTAGGGGGCCAAAACAATCAGCCCCAGCATTTT.

The CDR3 coding sequence is TGTGCCAGCACGGGACTAGCAGGCGAGCAGTACTTC. Translating it yields CASTGLAGEQYF. V and J are TRBV27 and TRBJ2-7, with 9 bases that match TRBD2. Germline CDR1 and CDR2: MNHEY and SMNVEV (reference sequence). Germline trimming cut 7 bases from V and 6 bases from J; bases unmatched to any gene: 4. This CDR3 comprises 12 residues.

This chain connects TRBV28 to TRBJ2-7, with 11 bases that match TRBD1. The V segment lost 2 bases and the J segment 6 bases; nucleotides outside the gene matches: 6. CDR1 MDHEN and CDR2 SYDVKM come from the germline V gene. The CDR3 is 15 amino acids. DNA of the CDR3: TGTGCCAGCAGTTTAATCGGACAGGGGGCAGGCGAGCAGTACTTC. It translates to CASSLIGQGAGEQYF. Variable domain in full (rest from reference TRBV28 and TRBJ2-7): DVKVTQSSRYLVKRTGEKVFLECVQDMDHENMFWYRQDPGLGLRLIYFSYDVKMKEKGDIPEGYSVSREKKERFSLILESASTNQTSMYLCASSLIGQGAGEQYFGPGTRLTVT.

The rearrangement joins TRBV27 to TRBJ2-7; possible D gene TRBD2, 6 bases. Germline V gene sequence: CDR1 MNHEY, CDR2 SMNVEV (reference sequence). CDR3 length: 13 residues. V lost 7 bases, J lost 0 bases, and 10 bases lay in between. CDR3 DNA: TGTGCCAGCATCGACGGGAGCTCCTACGAGCAGTACTTC. It encodes CASIDGSSYEQYF.

The rearrangement joins TRBV4-1 to TRBJ1-2, with no clear D. The ends were cut back, 6 bases at V and 5 bases at J, with 7 bases in the middle. The CDR3 contains 11 residues. Germline assignment: CDR1 MGHRA and CDR2 YSYEKL. Here the CDR3 reads CASRTKYGYTF. DNA of the CDR3: TGCGCCAGCAGGACAAAGTATGGCTACACCTTC.

This chain uses TRBV7-2 with TRBJ1-1; D possibly corresponds to TRBD1 (5 bases). CDR1 is SGHTA and CDR2 is FQGNSA in the germline V gene. Trimming left V 3 bases short and J 4 bases short, with 9 bases between. The CDR3 has 13 residues. Here the CDR3 reads CASSFRELTEAFF. CDR3 sequence (DNA): TGTGCCAGCAGCTTCAGGGAACTCACTGAAGCTTTCTTT.